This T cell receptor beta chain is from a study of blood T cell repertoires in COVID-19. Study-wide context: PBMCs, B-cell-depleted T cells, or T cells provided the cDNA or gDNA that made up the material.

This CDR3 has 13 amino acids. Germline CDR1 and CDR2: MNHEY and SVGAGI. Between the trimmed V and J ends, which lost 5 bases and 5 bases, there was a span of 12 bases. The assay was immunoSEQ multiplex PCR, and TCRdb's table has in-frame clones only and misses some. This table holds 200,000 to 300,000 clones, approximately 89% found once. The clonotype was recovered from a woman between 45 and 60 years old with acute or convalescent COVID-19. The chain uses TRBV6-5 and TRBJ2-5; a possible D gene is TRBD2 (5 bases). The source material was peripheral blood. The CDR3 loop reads CASSQLSGETQYF. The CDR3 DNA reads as TGTGCCAGCAGTCAACTATCGGGGGAGACCCAGTACTTC.